A selection of T cell receptor beta chains follows, all from one sample in a study of blood T cell repertoires in COVID-19. Some clones are missing from TCRdb's copy, which holds only in-frame ones; the method was immunoSEQ multiplex PCR. The sample carries about 250,000 clones, around 87% recorded once. The sequenced sample consisted of PBMCs or T cells enriched from blood (not recorded which). All receptors derive from a woman aged 45-59 years who had recovered from COVID-19. The conserved cysteine and the conserved F or W are not part of the CDR3 here. Not every row has a clone size; where given, it reads once, few, many or a size class.

V gene	clone size	J gene	CDR3 protein
TRBV11-3	-	TRBJ2-2	ASSLGRGSGELF
TRBV7-9	-	TRBJ2-7	ASSLGSMGGEQY
TRBV27	-	TRBJ1-1	ASSLRVLTEAF
TRBV6-1	-	TRBJ2-7	ASSEAGTGPFQQY
TRBV6-1	-	TRBJ1-5	ASSEGLSNQPQH
TRBV5-1	-	TRBJ1-1	ASSLGDRNTEAF
TRBV7-2	-	TRBJ2-3	ASSPYPGGIFARTDTQY
TRBV4-1	-	TRBJ2-2	ASSQDWAGTGELF
TRBV28	few	TRBJ1-3	ASRTGGQVDTIY
TRBV18	-	TRBJ1-2	ASSPVGRGDYT
TRBV6-1	-	TRBJ1-1	ASSEAWQGRTEAF
TRBV7-2	-	TRBJ2-7	ASSSSVYNSFEQY